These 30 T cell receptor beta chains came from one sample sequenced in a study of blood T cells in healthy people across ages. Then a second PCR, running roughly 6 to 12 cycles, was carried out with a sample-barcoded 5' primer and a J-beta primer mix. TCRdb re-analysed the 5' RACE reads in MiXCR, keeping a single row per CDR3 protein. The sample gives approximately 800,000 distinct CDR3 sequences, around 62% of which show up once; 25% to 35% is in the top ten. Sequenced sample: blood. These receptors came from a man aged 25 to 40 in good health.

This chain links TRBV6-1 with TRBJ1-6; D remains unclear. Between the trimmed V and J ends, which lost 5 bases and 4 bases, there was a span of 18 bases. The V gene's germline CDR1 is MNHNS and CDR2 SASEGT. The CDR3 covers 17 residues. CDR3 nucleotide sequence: TGTGCCAGCAGTCCCCAGGTCACCTCGGGATATAATTCACCCCTCCACTTT. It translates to CASSPQVTSGYNSPLHF.

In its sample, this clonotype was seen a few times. CDR3 bases: TGTGCCAGCAGTTTACGCCAGGGCGGCAATCAGCCCCAGCATTTT. Amino acids: CASSLRQGGNQPQHF. The chain combines TRBV28 with TRBJ1-5; D possibly corresponds to TRBD1 (5 bases). The CDR3 spans 15 residues. Germline assignment: CDR1 MDHEN and CDR2 SYDVKM. The V and J ends lost 2 bases and 2 bases respectively, with 10 bases between them.

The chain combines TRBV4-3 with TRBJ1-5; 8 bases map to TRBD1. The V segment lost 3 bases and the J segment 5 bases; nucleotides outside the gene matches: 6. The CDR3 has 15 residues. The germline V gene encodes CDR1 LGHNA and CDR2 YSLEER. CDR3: CASSQADRGHQPQHF. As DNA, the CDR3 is TGCGCCAGCAGCCAGGCTGACAGGGGTCATCAGCCCCAGCATTTT.

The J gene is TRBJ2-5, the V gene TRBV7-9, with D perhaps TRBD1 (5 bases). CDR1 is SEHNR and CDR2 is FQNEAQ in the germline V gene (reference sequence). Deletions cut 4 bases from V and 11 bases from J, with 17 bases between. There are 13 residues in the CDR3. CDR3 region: CASSSTAYNEQYF. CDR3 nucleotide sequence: TGTGCCAGCAGCTCGACAGCTTACAATGAGCAGTACTTC.

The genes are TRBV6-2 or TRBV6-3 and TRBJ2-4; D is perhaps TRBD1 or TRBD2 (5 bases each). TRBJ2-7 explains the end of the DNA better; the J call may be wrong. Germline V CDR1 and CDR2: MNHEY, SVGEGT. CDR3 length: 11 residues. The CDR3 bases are TGTGCCAGCGGGGACGGCTACGAGCAGTACTTC. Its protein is CASGDGYEQYF.

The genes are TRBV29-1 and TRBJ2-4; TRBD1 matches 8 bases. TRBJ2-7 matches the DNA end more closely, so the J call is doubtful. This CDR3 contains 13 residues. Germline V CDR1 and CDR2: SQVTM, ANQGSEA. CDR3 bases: TGCAGCGCGCAGGGACAGGCAACCTACGAGCAGTACTTC. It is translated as CSAQGQATYEQYF.

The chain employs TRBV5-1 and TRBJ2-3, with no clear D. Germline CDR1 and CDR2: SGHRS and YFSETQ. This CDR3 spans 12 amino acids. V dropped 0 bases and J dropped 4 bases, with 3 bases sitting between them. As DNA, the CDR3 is TGCGCCAGCAGCTTGGACGCAGATACGCAGTATTTT. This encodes CASSLDADTQYF. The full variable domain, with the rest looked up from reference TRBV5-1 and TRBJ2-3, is KAGVTQTPRYLIKTRGQQVTLSCSPISGHRSVSWYQQTPGQGLQFLFEYFSETQRNKGNFPGRFSGRQFSNSRSEMNVSTLELGDSALYLCASSLDADTQYFGPGTRLTVL.

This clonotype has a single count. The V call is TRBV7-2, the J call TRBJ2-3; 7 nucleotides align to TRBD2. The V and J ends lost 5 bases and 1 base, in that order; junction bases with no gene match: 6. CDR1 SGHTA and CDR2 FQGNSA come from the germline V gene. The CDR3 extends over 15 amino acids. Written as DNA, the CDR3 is TGTGCCAGCAGCCCCCAAGCGGGGCGCACAGATACGCAGTATTTT. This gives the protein CASSPQAGRTDTQYF.

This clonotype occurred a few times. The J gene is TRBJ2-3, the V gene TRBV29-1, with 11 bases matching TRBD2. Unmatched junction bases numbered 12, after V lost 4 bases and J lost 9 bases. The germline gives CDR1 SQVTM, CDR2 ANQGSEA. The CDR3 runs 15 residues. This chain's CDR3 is CSVGEIAGGPQTQYF. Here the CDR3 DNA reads TGCAGCGTTGGGGAAATAGCGGGGGGGCCCCAAACGCAGTATTTT.

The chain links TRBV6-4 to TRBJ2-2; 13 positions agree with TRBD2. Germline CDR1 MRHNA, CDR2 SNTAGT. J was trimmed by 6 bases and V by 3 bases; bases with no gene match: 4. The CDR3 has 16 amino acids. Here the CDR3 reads CASSELAGGPPGELFF. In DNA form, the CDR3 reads TGTGCCAGCAGTGAACTAGCGGGGGGGCCACCCGGGGAGCTGTTTTTT.

The CDR3 sequence is CASSPATGWTEAFF. In DNA, the CDR3 is TGCGCCAGCAGCCCTGCGACAGGGTGGACTGAAGCTTTCTTT. The chain couples TRBV4-3 to TRBJ1-1; the match to TRBD1 covers 7 bases. This CDR3 is 14 amino acids long. Germline lookup yields CDR1 LGHNA and CDR2 YSLEER. The J segment lost 5 bases and the V segment lost 4 bases, leaving 7 bases of the junction unmatched.

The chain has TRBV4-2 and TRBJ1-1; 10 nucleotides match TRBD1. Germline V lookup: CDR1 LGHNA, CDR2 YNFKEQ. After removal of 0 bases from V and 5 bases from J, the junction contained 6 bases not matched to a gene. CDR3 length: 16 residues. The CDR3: CASSQDLTGGRTEAFF. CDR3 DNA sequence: TGTGCCAGCAGCCAAGACCTGACAGGGGGCAGGACTGAAGCTTTCTTT.

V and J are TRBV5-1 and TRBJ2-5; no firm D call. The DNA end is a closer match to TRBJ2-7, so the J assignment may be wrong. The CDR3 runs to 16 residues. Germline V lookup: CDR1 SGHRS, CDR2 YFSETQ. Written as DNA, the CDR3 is TGCGCCAGCAGCTTATCCGCGTCGGGCAGACCTTACGAGCAGTACTTC. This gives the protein CASSLSASGRPYEQYF.

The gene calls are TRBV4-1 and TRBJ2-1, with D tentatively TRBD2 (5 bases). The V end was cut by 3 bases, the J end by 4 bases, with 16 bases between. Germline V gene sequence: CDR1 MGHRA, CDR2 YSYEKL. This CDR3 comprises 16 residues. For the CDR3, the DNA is TGCGCCAGCAGCCAGGACTCTGGGTACCTTTACAATGAGCAGTTCTTC. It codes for CASSQDSGYLYNEQFF.

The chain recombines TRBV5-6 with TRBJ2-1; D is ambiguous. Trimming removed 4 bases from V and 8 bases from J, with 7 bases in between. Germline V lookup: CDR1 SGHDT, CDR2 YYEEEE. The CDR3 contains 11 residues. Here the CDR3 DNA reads TGTGCCAGCAGCGGTTCGGATGAGCAGTTCTTC. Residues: CASSGSDEQFF.

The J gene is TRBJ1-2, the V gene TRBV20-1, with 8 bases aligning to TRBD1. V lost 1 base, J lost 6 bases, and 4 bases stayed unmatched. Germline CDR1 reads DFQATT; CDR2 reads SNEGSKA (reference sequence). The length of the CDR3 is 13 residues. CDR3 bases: TGCAGTGCTAGAGGAGGACAGGGTGATGGCTACACCTTC. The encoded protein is CSARGGQGDGYTF.

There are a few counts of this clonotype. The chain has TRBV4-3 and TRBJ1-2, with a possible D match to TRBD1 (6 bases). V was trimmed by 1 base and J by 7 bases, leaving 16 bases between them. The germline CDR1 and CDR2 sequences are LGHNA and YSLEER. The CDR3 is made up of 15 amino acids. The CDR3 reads CASSQGRGLTVGYTF. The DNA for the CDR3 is TGCGCCAGCAGCCAAGGTCGGGGGCTAACGGTTGGCTACACCTTC.

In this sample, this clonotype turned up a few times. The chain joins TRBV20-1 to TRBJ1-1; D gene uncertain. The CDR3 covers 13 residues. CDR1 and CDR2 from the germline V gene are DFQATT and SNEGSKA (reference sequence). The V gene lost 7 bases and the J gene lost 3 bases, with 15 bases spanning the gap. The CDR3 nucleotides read TGCAGTGTTCGGCCAATTGGGCACACTGAAGCTTTCTTT. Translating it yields CSVRPIGHTEAFF.

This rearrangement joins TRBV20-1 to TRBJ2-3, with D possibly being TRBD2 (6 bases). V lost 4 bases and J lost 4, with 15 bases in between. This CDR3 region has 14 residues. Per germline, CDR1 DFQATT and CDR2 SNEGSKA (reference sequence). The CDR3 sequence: CSATSGVRADTQYF. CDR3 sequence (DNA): TGCAGTGCTACCTCGGGGGTGCGAGCAGATACGCAGTATTTT.

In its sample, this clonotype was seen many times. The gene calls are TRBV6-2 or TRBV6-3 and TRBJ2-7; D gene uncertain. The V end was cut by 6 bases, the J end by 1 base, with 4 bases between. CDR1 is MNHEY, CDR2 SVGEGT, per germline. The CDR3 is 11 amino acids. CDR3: CASRVSYEQYF. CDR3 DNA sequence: TGTGCCAGCAGAGTTTCCTACGAGCAGTACTTC.

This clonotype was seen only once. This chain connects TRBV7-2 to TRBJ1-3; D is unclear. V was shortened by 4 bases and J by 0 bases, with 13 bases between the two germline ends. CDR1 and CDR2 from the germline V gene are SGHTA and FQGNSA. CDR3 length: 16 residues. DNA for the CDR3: TGTGCCAGCAGCTCATCGACACTTTCCTCTGGAAACACCATATATTTT. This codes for CASSSSTLSSGNTIYF. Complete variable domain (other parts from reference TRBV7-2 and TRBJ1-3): GAGVSQSPSNKVTEKGKDVELRCDPISGHTALYWYRQSLGQGLEFLIYFQGNSAPDKSGLPSDRFSAERTGGSVSTLTIQRTQQEDSAVYLCASSSSTLSSGNTIYFGEGSWLTVV.

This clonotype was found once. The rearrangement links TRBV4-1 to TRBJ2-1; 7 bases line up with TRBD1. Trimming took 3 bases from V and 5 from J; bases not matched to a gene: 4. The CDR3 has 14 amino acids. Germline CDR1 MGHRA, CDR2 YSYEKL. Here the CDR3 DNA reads TGCGCCAGCAGCCAGATTCAGGGGGACAATGAGCAGTTCTTC. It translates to CASSQIQGDNEQFF.

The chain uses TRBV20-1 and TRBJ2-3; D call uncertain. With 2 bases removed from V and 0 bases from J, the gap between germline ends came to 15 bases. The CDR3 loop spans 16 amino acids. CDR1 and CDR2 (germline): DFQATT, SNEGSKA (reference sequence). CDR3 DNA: TGCAGTGCTAGACGGCCGGGTGAGATTAGCACAGATACGCAGTATTTT. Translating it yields CSARRPGEISTDTQYF.

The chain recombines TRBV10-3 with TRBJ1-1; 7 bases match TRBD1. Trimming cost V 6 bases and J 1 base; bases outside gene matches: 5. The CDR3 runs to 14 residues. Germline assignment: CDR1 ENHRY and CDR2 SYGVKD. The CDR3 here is CAISLGTANTEAFF. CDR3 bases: TGTGCCATCAGCCTCGGGACAGCGAACACTGAAGCTTTCTTT.

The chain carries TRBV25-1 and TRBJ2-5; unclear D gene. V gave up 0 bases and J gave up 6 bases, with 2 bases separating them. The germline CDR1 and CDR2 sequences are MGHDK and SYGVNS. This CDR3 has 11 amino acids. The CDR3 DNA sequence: TGTGCCAGCAGTGAATATCAGACCCAGTACTTC. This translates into CASSEYQTQYF.

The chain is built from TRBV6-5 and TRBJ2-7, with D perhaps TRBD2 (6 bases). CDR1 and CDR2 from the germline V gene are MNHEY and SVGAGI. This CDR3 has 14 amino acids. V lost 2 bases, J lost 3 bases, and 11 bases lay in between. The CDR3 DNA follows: TGTGCCAGCAGTTACCGGGGGACTGTCTACGAGCAGTACTTC. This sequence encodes CASSYRGTVYEQYF.

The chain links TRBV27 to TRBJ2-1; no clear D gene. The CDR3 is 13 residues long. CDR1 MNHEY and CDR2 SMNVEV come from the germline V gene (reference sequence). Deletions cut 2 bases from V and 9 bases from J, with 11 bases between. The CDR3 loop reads CASSLAVDGEQFF. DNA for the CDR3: TGTGCCAGCAGTTTAGCAGTAGACGGTGAGCAGTTCTTC.

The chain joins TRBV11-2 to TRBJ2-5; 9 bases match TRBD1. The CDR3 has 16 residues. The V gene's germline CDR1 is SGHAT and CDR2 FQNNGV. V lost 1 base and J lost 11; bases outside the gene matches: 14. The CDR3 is CASSLAGGQGSNEQYF. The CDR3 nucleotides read TGTGCCAGCAGCTTAGCTGGGGGACAGGGCAGCAATGAGCAGTACTTC.

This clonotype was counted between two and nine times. CDR3 sequence (DNA): TGTGCCAGCAGCCCCGCGGGTCCCCAACGCCACTACGAGCAGTACTTC. Its protein product is CASSPAGPQRHYEQYF. The chain recombines TRBV14 with TRBJ2-7; maybe TRBD2 (5 bases). V lost 4 bases to trimming and J lost 3 bases, with 19 bases between them. This CDR3 is built from 16 residues. From germline, CDR1 is SGHDN and CDR2 FVKESK.

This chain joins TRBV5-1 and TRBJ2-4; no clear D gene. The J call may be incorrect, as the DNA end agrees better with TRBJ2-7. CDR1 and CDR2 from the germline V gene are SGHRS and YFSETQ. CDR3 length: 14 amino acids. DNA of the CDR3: TGCGCCAGCAGTGAGTCTGGACCCTACTACGAGCAGTACTTC. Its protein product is CASSESGPYYEQYF.